This T cell receptor beta chain was captured by sequencing in a study of blood T cell repertoires in COVID-19. On the study more broadly: The samples span acute and convalescent COVID-19 from the United States, Italy and Spain. The cDNA or gDNA used as material had been derived from T cells, B-cell-depleted T cells, or PBMCs.

The trim removed 1 base at V and 3 bases at J, leaving 0 bases unmatched. Germline CDR1 SSHAT, CDR2 FNYEAQ (reference sequence). This CDR3 contains 16 residues. Original methodology: Quantification of nucleated cells was approximated via reference gene primer amplification. The method was immunoSEQ multiplex PCR; TCRdb's version includes in-frame clones alone and lacks a portion of them. V and J calls and clone size are as listed in that table; D and trimming were resolved from the DNA. The sample yields 200,000 to 300,000 clones, over 80% seen once. Material: peripheral blood. This TCR came from a woman in her thirties or forties with acute or convalescent COVID-19. This sequence joins TRBV7-7 and TRBJ2-1; 13 bases are a match to TRBD2. The CDR3 loop is CASSLGLAGGYNEQFF. The CDR3, as DNA: TGTGCCAGCAGCTTAGGACTAGCGGGGGGCTACAATGAGCAGTTCTTC.